This T cell receptor (beta chain) came from a study of blood T cells in healthy people across ages. Notes on the study in general: More naive CD4+ cells and higher diversity marked long-lived donors relative to aged donors.

Combining a sample-barcoded 5' primer with a J-beta primer mix, a second PCR ran for roughly 6 to 12 cycles. From the 5' RACE reads, TCRdb called clonotypes with MiXCR, one entry per CDR3 protein. The sample lists approximately 1,000,000 distinct CDR3 sequences; under 55% were seen once. A word on this clonotype: What it binds is not known.

The CDR3 totals 15 residues. Trimming left V 0 bases short and J 4 bases short, with 11 bases between. CDR1 and CDR2 from the germline V gene are SGHAT and FQNNGV. The sequenced sample was blood. The sequence came from a woman aged 60-75 years in good health. The V call is TRBV11-2, the J call TRBJ2-3; D may correspond to TRBD1 or TRBD2 (5 bases each). CDR3 residues: CASSLERGVADTQYF. In DNA, the CDR3 is TGTGCCAGCAGCTTAGAAAGAGGGGTCGCAGATACGCAGTATTTT.